The T cell receptor beta chain under discussion was sequenced for a study of blood T cell repertoires in COVID-19. Study summary: Researchers got acute and convalescent COVID-19 samples from the United States, Italy and Spain. Sample material is recorded as cDNA or gDNA derived from T cells, B-cell-depleted T cells, or PBMCs.

How the authors handled the data: Reference gene primer amplification in the assay estimated nucleated cell counts. The protocol was immunoSEQ multiplex PCR, while the TCRdb copy is restricted to in-frame clones and leaves out a portion. V, J and clone size reflect that table, while D and trimming were determined from the DNA. The table includes some 150,000 clones, approximately 89% detected once. Trimming stripped 10 bases from V and 1 base from J, with 11 bases between. This CDR3 is built from 13 residues. Germline CDR1 is WNHNN and CDR2 is SYGVQD (reference sequence). The clonotype comes from a human donor in a cohort sampled during active COVID-19. V gene TRBV10-1 combines with J gene TRBJ1-5; D perhaps matches TRBD1 (6 bases). The specimen was peripheral blood. In DNA, the CDR3 is TGCGCCACCCTAACAGGGAGCAATCAGCCCCAGCATTTT. This translates into CATLTGSNQPQHF.